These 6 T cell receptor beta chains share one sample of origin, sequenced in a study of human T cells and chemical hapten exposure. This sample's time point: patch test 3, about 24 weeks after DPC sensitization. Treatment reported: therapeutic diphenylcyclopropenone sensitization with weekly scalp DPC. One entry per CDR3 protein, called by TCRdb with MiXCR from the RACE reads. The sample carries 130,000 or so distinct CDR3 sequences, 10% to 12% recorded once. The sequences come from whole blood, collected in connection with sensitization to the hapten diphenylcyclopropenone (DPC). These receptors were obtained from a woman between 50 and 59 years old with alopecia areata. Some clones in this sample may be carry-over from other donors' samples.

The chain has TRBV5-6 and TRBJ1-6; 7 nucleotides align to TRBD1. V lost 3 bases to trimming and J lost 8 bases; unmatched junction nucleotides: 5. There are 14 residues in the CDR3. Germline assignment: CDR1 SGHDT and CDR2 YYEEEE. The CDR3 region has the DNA TGTGCCAGCAGCTCGACAGGGACCCATTCACCCCTCCACTTT. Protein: CASSSTGTHSPLHF. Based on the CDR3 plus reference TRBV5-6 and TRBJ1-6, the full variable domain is DAGVTQSPTHLIKTRGQQVTLRCSPKSGHDTVSWYQQALGQGPQFIFQYYEEEERQRGNFPDRFSGHQFPNYSSELNVNALLLGDSALYLCASSSTGTHSPLHFGNGTRLTVT.

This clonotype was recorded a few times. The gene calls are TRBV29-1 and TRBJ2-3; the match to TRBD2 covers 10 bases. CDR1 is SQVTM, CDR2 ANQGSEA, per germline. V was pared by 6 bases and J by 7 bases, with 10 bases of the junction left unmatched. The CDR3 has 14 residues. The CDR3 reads CSVLSGRRVNTQYF. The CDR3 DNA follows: TGCAGCGTGCTTAGCGGGAGGAGGGTCAATACGCAGTATTTT.

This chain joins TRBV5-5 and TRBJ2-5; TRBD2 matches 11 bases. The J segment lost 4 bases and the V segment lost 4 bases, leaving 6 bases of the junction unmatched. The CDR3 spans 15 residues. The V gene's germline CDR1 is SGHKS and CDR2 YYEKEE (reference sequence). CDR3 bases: TGTGCCAGCAGCGCGATGGGACTAGCGGTAGAGACCCAGTACTTC. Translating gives CASSAMGLAVETQYF.

This CDR3 is CASSPGWSSTDTQYF. CDR3 in DNA: TGCGCCAGCAGCCCCGGATGGTCCAGCACAGATACGCAGTATTTT. The genes are TRBV5-1 and TRBJ2-3; no clear D. In germline, CDR1 is SGHRS, CDR2 YFSETQ. V shed 4 bases and J shed 0 bases, with 12 bases lying between them. The CDR3 extends over 15 amino acids.

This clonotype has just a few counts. The CDR3 DNA follows: TGTGCCAGCAGTTATTCGGCTCTAGCGGGAGGATCTAGCACAGATACGCAGTATTTT. Its protein is CASSYSALAGGSSTDTQYF. The chain has TRBV6-9 and TRBJ2-3, with TRBD2 identical over 11 bases. This CDR3 has 19 amino acids. The trim removed 0 bases at V and 0 bases at J, leaving 8 bases unmatched. CDR1 and CDR2 from the germline V gene are MNHGY and SVAAGI.

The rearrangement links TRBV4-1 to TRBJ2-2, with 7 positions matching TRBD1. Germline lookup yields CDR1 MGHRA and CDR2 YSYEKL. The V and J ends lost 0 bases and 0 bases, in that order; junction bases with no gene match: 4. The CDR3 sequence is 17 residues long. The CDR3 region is CASSQDRDSANTGELFF. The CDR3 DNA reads TGCGCCAGCAGCCAAGACCGGGACAGTGCGAACACCGGGGAGCTGTTTTTT.